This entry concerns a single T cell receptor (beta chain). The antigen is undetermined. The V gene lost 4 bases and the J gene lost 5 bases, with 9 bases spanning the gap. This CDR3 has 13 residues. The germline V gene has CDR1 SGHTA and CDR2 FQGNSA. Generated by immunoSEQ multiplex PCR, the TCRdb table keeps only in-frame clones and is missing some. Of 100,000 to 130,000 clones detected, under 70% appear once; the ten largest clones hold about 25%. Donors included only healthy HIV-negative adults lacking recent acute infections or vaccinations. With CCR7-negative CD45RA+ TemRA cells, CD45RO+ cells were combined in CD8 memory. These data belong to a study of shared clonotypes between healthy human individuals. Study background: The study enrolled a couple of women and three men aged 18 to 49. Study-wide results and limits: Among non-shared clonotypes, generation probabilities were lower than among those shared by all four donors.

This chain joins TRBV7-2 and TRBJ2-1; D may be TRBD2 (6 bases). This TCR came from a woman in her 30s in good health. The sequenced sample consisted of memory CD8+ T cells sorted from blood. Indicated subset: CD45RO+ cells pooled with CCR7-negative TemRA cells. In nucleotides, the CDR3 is TGTGCCAGCAGCTCCCAGCGGGACAATGAGCAGTTCTTC. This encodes CASSSQRDNEQFF.